The present TCR beta chain was sequenced within a study of blood T cell repertoires in COVID-19. TCRdb keeps only in-frame clones here, not all; method: immunoSEQ multiplex PCR. The sample yields 280,000 or so clones, 80% to 90% seen once. The V segment lost 3 bases and the J segment 4 bases; nucleotides outside the gene matches: 2. The germline gives CDR1 MNHNS, CDR2 SASEGT. The CDR3 has 16 residues. In terms of age and location, participants ranged from roughly 18 to 95 years and lived in about 25 US areas. Assignment of participants to cohorts was predicated upon participant-reported clinical history. For recovered donors of Cohort 3, there were two negative PCRs, clearance, or symptom resolution.

The source of this sequence is a man aged 25-40 years who had recovered from COVID-19. Source material: PBMCs or T cells enriched from blood (not recorded which). The gene calls are TRBV6-1 and TRBJ1-6, with 11 bases fitting TRBD1. The CDR3 DNA sequence: TGTGCCAGCAGTGAGGGGACAGGGGGTTATAATTCACCCCTCCACTTT. Translating gives CASSEGTGGYNSPLHF.